This is a list of T cell receptor beta chains from one sample in a study of low-dose radiotherapy and immunotherapy resistance in tumors. TCRdb re-derived calls from the reads in MiXCR, one entry per CDR3 protein. The top ten clones hold 4.1% of a sample with approximately 100,000 distinct CDR3 sequences, about 20% of them seen once. Sequencing used PBMCs, obtained after low-dose radiotherapy plus immunotherapy. These TCRs come from a male donor with prostate cancer. Each CDR3 is given with its conserved first and last residue. Fields, in order: J gene, D gene, clone size, V gene, CDR3 DNA, CDR3 protein. The D gene is left open where the match is weak. Only some rows state a clone size, as once, few, many or a class for expanded clones.

J gene: TRBJ1-1; D gene: TRBD1; clone size: many; V gene: TRBV11-2; CDR3 DNA: TGTGCCAGCAGCCCACGGGACAGAGAAGCTTTCTTT; CDR3 protein: CASSPRDREAFF
J gene: TRBJ2-3; D gene: -; clone size: few; V gene: TRBV11-2; CDR3 DNA: TGTGCCAGCAGCCCAGATGGGGGGTACACAGATACGCAGTATTTT; CDR3 protein: CASSPDGGYTDTQYF
J gene: TRBJ2-1; D gene: -; clone size: many; V gene: TRBV3-1; CDR3 DNA: TGTGCCAGCAGCCGCCCACCCCCACCGGATGAGCAGTTCTTC; CDR3 protein: CASSRPPPPDEQFF
J gene: TRBJ1-6; D gene: -; clone size: many; V gene: TRBV9; CDR3 DNA: TGTGCCAGCAGCTTCACCTCCCGCCCTGGGATTAATTCACCCCTCCACTTT; CDR3 protein: CASSFTSRPGINSPLHF
J gene: TRBJ2-1; D gene: TRBD1; clone size: -; V gene: TRBV12-3/TRBV12-4; CDR3 DNA: TGTGCCAGCAGCCGCCCTACAGGGGCCTACAATGAGCAGTTCTTC; CDR3 protein: CASSRPTGAYNEQFF
J gene: TRBJ1-1; D gene: TRBD1; clone size: many; V gene: TRBV20-1; CDR3 DNA: TGCAGTGCTAGAGATAGTGGACAGGGGGCGCGTACTGAAGCTTTCTTT; CDR3 protein: CSARDSGQGARTEAFF
J gene: TRBJ1-4; D gene: -; clone size: many; V gene: TRBV5-1; CDR3 DNA: TGCGCCAGCAGCTTGGCCCCGGGGAAGGGTGAAAAACTGTTTTTT; CDR3 protein: CASSLAPGKGEKLFF
J gene: TRBJ2-7; D gene: -; clone size: few; V gene: TRBV29-1; CDR3 DNA: TGCAGCGTGAGCCGGAAGGGCTACGAGCAGTACTTC; CDR3 protein: CSVSRKGYEQYF
J gene: TRBJ2-7; D gene: TRBD2; clone size: -; V gene: TRBV9; CDR3 DNA: TGTGCCAGCAGCGCGGGGACTAGCGGGACCGAGCAGTACTTC; CDR3 protein: CASSAGTSGTEQYF
J gene: TRBJ2-7; D gene: -; clone size: -; V gene: TRBV7-6; CDR3 DNA: TGTGCCAGCAGCCCCGAACCGGACTTCTCCTACGAGCAGTACTTC; CDR3 protein: CASSPEPDFSYEQYF
J gene: TRBJ2-2; D gene: TRBD2; clone size: many; V gene: TRBV19; CDR3 DNA: TGTGCCAGTAGCGGGACGGGGGGTCGGGAGCTGTTTTTT; CDR3 protein: CASSGTGGRELFF
J gene: TRBJ2-3; D gene: -; clone size: many; V gene: TRBV10-3; CDR3 DNA: TGTGCCAGCTGGGGGGGCGGTGAAGATACGCAGTATTTT; CDR3 protein: CASWGGGEDTQYF
J gene: TRBJ2-3; D gene: -; clone size: -; V gene: TRBV2; CDR3 DNA: TGTGCCAGCATGAGGGGGGCCGCCCAAGGGACGCAGTATTTT; CDR3 protein: CASMRGAAQGTQYF
J gene: TRBJ2-4; D gene: -; clone size: many; V gene: TRBV20-1; CDR3 DNA: TGCAGTGCGATACTAGCCAAAAACATTCAGTACTTC; CDR3 protein: CSAILAKNIQYF
J gene: TRBJ2-3; D gene: TRBD1; clone size: many; V gene: TRBV3-1; CDR3 DNA: TGTGCCAGCAGCCAAGGACAGGGAGCAGATACGCAGTATTTT; CDR3 protein: CASSQGQGADTQYF
J gene: TRBJ1-6; D gene: -; clone size: -; V gene: TRBV5-1; CDR3 DNA: TGCGCCAGCAGCTTGGAGCAGGGTGGAAATTCACCCCTCCACTTT; CDR3 protein: CASSLEQGGNSPLHF
J gene: TRBJ2-7; D gene: -; clone size: many; V gene: TRBV7-9; CDR3 DNA: TGTGCCAGCAGCTCGCCCCTCCGGTTTGGCCCAGGTTTGTACGAGCAGTACTTC; CDR3 protein: CASSSPLRFGPGLYEQYF
J gene: TRBJ2-3; D gene: TRBD2; clone size: many; V gene: TRBV2; CDR3 DNA: TGTGCCAGCAGTAAGGAGCGGGGGCCTAGCACAGATACGCAGTATTTT; CDR3 protein: CASSKERGPSTDTQYF
J gene: TRBJ2-1; D gene: -; clone size: many; V gene: TRBV9; CDR3 DNA: TGTGCCAGCAGCTTCGACCCCGGGCCACCCTCCTACAATGAGCAGTTCTTC; CDR3 protein: CASSFDPGPPSYNEQFF
J gene: TRBJ2-5; D gene: -; clone size: many; V gene: TRBV3-1; CDR3 DNA: TGTGCCAGCAGCCCCGCAGGGGTCCCGGAGACCCAGTACTTC; CDR3 protein: CASSPAGVPETQYF
J gene: TRBJ1-5; D gene: -; clone size: many; V gene: TRBV2; CDR3 DNA: TGTGCCAGCAGTGAAACCCTGGGCCGGCCCCAGCATTTT; CDR3 protein: CASSETLGRPQHF
J gene: TRBJ2-5; D gene: TRBD2; clone size: many; V gene: TRBV12-3/TRBV12-4; CDR3 DNA: TGTGCCAGCAGTTTAGGGACTAGAGGGGAGACCCAGTACTTC; CDR3 protein: CASSLGTRGETQYF
J gene: TRBJ2-3; D gene: -; clone size: many; V gene: TRBV2; CDR3 DNA: TGTGCCAGCAGGGGGGGCGCAGATACGCAGTATTTT; CDR3 protein: CASRGGADTQYF